This T cell receptor (beta chain) was sequenced for a study of CD8+CD57+ T cells in acquired aplastic anemia. In the study overall: Recorded DNA amounts for sorted CD4+ and CD8+ cells had an average of approximately 3 ug.

Genomic DNA, serving as template, underwent TCR beta VDJ and CDR3 profiling. In TCRdb, the reads were re-called with MiXCR into one record per CDR3 protein. The sample lists 200,000 or so distinct CDR3 sequences, 64% occurring once. Study-wide results and limits: Patients and controls shared twenty-nine CD8+ CDR3 sequences, highly expressed in patients. Levels of CD8+ Simpson's diversity were not significantly distinct in patients versus controls.

Germline V lookup: CDR1 MGHDK, CDR2 SYGVNS. CDR3 length equals 14 residues. V was pared by 3 bases and J by 2 bases, with 10 bases between. Of note for this clonotype: Antigen specificity is unknown.

Sample: sorted CD4+, CD8+, or CD8+CD57+ T cells (not recorded which) from PBMCs. This receptor was taken from a human donor with severe aplastic anemia or a healthy control (not recorded which). This rearrangement joins TRBV25-1 to TRBJ1-1, with D tentatively TRBD1 (5 bases). CDR3 amino acids: CASSEDTSNTEAFF. In DNA, the CDR3 is TGTGCCAGCAGTGAGGACACATCCAACACTGAAGCTTTCTTT.